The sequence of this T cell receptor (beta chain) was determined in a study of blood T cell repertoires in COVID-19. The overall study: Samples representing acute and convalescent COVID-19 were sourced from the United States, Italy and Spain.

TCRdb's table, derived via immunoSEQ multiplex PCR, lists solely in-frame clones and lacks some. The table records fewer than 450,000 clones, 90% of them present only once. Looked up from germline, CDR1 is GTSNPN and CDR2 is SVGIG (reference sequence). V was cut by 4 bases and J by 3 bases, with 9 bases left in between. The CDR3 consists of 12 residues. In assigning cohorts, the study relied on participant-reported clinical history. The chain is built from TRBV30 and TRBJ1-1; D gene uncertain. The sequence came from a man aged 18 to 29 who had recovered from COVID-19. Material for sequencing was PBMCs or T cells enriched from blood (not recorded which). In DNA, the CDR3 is TGTGCCTGGACCCGGGAGGACACTGAAGCTTTCTTT. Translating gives CAWTREDTEAFF.